This is a list of T cell receptor beta chains from one sample in a study of CXCR4 blockade with PD-1 therapy in pancreatic cancer. TCRdb keeps only in-frame clones here, not all; method: immunoSEQ multiplex PCR. The sample holds over a hundred clones, roughly two fifths seen once. The sequencing sample was made of tumor tissue. The receptors come from a human donor with pancreatic ductal adenocarcinoma. Both conserved end residues are part of each CDR3. The order of the fields is CDR3 length, J gene, D gene, V gene, clone size, CDR3 protein, CDR3 DNA. A D gene is named only where the DNA matches it firmly. The size field reads once, few or many counts, or a class when the clone is expanded.

>13|TRBJ2-5|NA|TRBV7-8|few
CASSPFDRETQYF
TGTGCCAGCAGCCCATTCGATCGGGAGACCCAGTACTTC